The next 10 T cell receptor beta chains were all read from a single sample in a study of shared clonotypes between healthy human individuals. CD45RO-negative cells were positively selected for CCR7, leaving out terminally differentiated effector memory CD45RA+ cells. Generated by immunoSEQ multiplex PCR, the TCRdb table keeps only in-frame clones and is missing some. This table holds some 2 million clones, around 96% found once. Material for sequencing was naive CD8+ T cells sorted from blood. The receptors were sampled from a man aged 18-30 years in good health.

This clone was recorded only once. This sequence joins TRBV7-9 and TRBJ1-2; no clear D. The germline V gene has CDR1 SEHNR and CDR2 FQNEAQ (reference sequence). The V end was cut by 5 bases, the J end by 1 base, with 17 bases between. The CDR3 has 16 amino acids. This CDR3 is CASSPPGGESNYGYTF. In nucleotides, the CDR3 is TGTGCCAGCAGCCCCCCCGGCGGGGAGAGTAACTATGGCTACACCTTC.

DNA for the CDR3: TGCGCCAGCAGCCAAGGGAGGACAACGAACACCGGGGAGCTGTTTTTT. Protein sequence: CASSQGRTTNTGELFF. V is TRBV4-3 and J is TRBJ2-2, with D possibly being TRBD1 or TRBD2 (5 bases each). CDR3 size: 16 residues. V was trimmed by 1 base and J by 0 bases, leaving 9 bases between them. Per germline, CDR1 LGHNA and CDR2 YSLEER.

About this clone: Other nucleotide sequences in the sample specify the same CDR3. The chain is built from TRBV10-1 and TRBJ2-7; D gene uncertain. The length of the CDR3 is 12 residues. V was trimmed by 3 bases and J by 1 base, leaving 4 bases between them. Germline V gene lookup returns CDR1 WNHNN and CDR2 SYGVQD (reference sequence). The CDR3 DNA sequence: TGCGCCAGCAGTGACAATTCCTACGAGCAGTACTTC. Amino acids: CASSDNSYEQYF.

The J gene is TRBJ2-1, the V gene TRBV6-6; no reliable D call. Germline values: CDR1 MNHNY, CDR2 SVGAGI (reference sequence). This CDR3 contains 14 residues. Trimming took off 2 bases at V and 6 bases at J, with 11 bases between the two ends. For the CDR3, the DNA is TGTGCCAGCAGTTACCCTGAGATAATCAATGAGCAGTTCTTC. It codes for CASSYPEIINEQFF.

CDR3 in amino acids: CASSPWTSDLNYGYTF. The CDR3 DNA sequence: TGTGCCAGCAGTCCATGGACGTCCGACCTTAACTATGGCTACACCTTC. The gene calls are TRBV2 and TRBJ1-2; D ambiguous. Trimming pared 5 bases from V and 1 base from J, leaving 17 bases between. Germline CDR1 SNHLY, CDR2 FYNNEI. This CDR3 comprises 16 residues.

Note on this clone: At the DNA level, this CDR3 is encoded by other sequences in the same sample as well. This sequence joins TRBV5-6 and TRBJ1-2; D is unresolved. The length of the CDR3 is 12 residues. From germline, CDR1 is SGHDT and CDR2 YYEEEE. V dropped 0 bases and J dropped 7 bases, with 7 bases sitting between them. The DNA for the CDR3 is TGTGCCAGCAGCTTGGTTTTAGGTGGCTACACCTTC. Protein: CASSLVLGGYTF.

V usage is TRBV28 and J usage is TRBJ1-2; D remains ambiguous. This CDR3 has 15 amino acids. Trimming pared 2 bases from V and 0 bases from J, leaving 10 bases between. Germline loops: CDR1 MDHEN, CDR2 SYDVKM. DNA for the CDR3: TGTGCCAGCAGTTTAGTGGACCGAGCTAACTATGGCTACACCTTC. Translating gives CASSLVDRANYGYTF.

This rearrangement joins TRBV11-2 to TRBJ2-3, with D possibly being TRBD1 (5 bases). Trimming cost V 3 bases and J 6 bases, with 13 bases left between them. This CDR3 comprises 14 residues. CDR1 is SGHAT, CDR2 FQNNGV, per germline. CDR3 nucleotides: TGTGCCAGCAGCTTCAGGGTCCCCCAGGATACGCAGTATTTT. This encodes CASSFRVPQDTQYF.

CDR3 protein: CASSLVAGGDNEQFF. For the CDR3, the DNA is TGTGCCAGCAGCTTAGTAGCGGGAGGGGACAATGAGCAGTTCTTC. The V gene is TRBV11-2, the J gene TRBJ2-1; 11 nucleotides agree with TRBD2. J lost 5 bases, V lost 1 base, and 1 base had no gene match. The CDR3 covers 15 residues. Germline CDR1 and CDR2: SGHAT and FQNNGV.

Points on this clone: The identical CDR3 is also encoded by other nucleotide sequences in the sample. The chain joins TRBV27 to TRBJ2-7; either TRBD1 or TRBD2 may fit D (5 bases each). With 0 bases removed from V and 3 bases from J, the gap between germline ends came to 9 bases. This CDR3 comprises 14 residues. Germline V gives CDR1 MNHEY, CDR2 SMNVEV (reference sequence). The CDR3 is CASSLSGDGYEQYF. The CDR3 coding sequence is TGTGCCAGCAGTTTATCGGGGGACGGCTACGAGCAGTACTTC.